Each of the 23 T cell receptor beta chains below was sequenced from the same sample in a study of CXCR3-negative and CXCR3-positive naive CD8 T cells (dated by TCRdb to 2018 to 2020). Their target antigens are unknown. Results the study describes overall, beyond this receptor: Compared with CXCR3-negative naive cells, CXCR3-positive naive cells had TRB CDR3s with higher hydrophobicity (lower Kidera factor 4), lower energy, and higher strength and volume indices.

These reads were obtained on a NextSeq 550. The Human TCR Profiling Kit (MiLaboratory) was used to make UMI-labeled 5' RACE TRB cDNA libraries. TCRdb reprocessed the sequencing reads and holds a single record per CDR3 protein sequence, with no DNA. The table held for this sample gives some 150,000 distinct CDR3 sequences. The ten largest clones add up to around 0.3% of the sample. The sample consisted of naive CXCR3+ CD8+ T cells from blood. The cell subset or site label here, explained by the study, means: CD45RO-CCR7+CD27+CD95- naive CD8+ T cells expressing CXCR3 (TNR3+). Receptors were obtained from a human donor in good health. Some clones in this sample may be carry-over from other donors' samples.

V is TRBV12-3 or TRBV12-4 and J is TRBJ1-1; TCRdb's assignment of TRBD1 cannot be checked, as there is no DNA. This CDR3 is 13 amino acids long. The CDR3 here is CASSPGYGTEAFF.

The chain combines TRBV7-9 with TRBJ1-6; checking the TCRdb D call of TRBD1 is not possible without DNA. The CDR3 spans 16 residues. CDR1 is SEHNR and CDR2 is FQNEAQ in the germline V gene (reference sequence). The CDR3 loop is CASSTTWTGVGSPLHF.

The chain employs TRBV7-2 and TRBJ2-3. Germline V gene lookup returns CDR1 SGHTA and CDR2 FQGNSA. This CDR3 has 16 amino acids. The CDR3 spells CASSLSLAASTDTQYF.

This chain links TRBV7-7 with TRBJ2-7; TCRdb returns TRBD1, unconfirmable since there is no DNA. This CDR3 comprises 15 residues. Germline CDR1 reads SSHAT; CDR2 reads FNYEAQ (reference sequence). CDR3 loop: CASSPLGGSFYEQYF.

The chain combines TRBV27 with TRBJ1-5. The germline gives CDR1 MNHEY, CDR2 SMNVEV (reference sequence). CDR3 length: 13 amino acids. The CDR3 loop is CASSIRMDQPQHF.

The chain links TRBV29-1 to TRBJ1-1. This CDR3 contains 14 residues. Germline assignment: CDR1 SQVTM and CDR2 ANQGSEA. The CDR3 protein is CSVAPGYGNTEAFF.

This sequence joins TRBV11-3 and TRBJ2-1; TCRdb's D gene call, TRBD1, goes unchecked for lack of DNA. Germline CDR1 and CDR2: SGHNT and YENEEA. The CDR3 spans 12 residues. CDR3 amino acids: CASSAPLGEQFF.

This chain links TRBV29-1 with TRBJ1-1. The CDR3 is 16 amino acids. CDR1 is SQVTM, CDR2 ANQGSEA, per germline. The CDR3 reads CSVEGTRDKLNTEAFF.

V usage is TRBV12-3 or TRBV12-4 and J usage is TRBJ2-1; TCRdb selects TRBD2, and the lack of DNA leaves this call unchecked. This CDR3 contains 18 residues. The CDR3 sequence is CASSLAPGLAGEDNEQFF.

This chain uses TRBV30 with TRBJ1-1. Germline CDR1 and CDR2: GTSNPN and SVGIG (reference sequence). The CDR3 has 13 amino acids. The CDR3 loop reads CAWSPTRNTEAFF.

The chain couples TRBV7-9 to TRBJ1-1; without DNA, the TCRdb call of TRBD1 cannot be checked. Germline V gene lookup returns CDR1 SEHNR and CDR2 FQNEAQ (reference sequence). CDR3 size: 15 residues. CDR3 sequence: CASSAGLILGTEAFF.

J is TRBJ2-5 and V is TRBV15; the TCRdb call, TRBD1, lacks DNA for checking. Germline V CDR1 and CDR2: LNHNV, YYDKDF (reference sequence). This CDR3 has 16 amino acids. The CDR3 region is CATSSEQAMYQETQYF.

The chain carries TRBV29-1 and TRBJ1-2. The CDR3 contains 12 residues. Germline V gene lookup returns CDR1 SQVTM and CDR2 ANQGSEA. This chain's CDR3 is CSVVSGPYGYTF.

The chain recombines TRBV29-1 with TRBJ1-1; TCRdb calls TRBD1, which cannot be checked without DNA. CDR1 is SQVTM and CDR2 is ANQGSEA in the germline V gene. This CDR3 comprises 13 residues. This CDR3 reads CSAKGQGDTEAFF.

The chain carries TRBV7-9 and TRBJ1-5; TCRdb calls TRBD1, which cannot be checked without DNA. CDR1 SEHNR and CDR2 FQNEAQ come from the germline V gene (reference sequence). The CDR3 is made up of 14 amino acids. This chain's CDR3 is CASSGADSNQPQHF.

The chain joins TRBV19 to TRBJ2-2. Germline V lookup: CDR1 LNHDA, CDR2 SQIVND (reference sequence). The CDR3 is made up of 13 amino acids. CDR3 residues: CASSIDSSGELFF.

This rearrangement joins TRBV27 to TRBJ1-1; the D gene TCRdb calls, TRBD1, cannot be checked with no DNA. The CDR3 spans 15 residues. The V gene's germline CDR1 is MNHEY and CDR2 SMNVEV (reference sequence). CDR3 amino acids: CASTQNLQGATEAFF.

CDR3 region: CASSFDTYTGELFF. J is TRBJ2-2 and V is TRBV6-2 or TRBV6-3. From germline, CDR1 is MNHEY and CDR2 SVGEGT. CDR3 length: 14 residues.

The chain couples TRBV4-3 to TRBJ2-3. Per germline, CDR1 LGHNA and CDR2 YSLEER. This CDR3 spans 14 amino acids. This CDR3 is CASSLRLVSDTQYF.

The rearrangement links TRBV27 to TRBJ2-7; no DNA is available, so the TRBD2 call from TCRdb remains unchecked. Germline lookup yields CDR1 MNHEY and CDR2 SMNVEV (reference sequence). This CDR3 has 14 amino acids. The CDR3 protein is CASSFGSVSYEQYF.

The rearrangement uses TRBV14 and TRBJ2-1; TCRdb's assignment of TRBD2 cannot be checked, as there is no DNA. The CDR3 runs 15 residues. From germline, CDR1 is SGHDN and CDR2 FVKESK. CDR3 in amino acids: CASSQEASGYNEQFF.

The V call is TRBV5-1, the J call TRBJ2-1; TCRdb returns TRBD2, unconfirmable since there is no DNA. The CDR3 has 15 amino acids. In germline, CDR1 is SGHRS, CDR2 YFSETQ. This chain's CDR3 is CASSLGPSEYNEQFF. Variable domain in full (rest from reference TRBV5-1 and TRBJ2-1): KAGVTQTPRYLIKTRGQQVTLSCSPISGHRSVSWYQQTPGQGLQFLFEYFSETQRNKGNFPGRFSGRQFSNSRSEMNVSTLELGDSALYLCASSLGPSEYNEQFFGPGTRLTVL.

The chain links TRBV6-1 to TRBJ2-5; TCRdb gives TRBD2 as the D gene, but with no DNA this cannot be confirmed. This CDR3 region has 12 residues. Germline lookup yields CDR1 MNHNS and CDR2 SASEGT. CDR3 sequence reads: CASGSLVETQYF.